This entry features one TCR beta chain sequence. The antigen remains unidentified. The sample comes from a study of cytomegalovirus exposure and HLA in healthy donors. The study, taken as a whole, reports: Confirmation in vitro established that a few CMV-associated chains were specific for CMV antigens.

The PCR contained 60 Vbeta and 13 Jbeta primers. The assay was immunoSEQ multiplex PCR, and TCRdb's table has in-frame clones only and misses some. The table shows roughly 89,000 clones, with more than 75% occurring only once. CDR1 and CDR2 (germline): MNHEY, SVGAGI. Deletions cut 1 base from V and 4 bases from J, with 10 bases between. The length of the CDR3 is 14 residues. The chain has TRBV6-5 and TRBJ1-2; tentatively, D is TRBD1 (6 bases). Sequencing used PBMCs. The source of this sequence is a man aged 18 to 30 in good health and CMV-seronegative. The DNA for the CDR3 is TGTGCCAGCAGTTACTATCAGGGGACCTATGGCTACACCTTC. Amino acid sequence: CASSYYQGTYGYTF.